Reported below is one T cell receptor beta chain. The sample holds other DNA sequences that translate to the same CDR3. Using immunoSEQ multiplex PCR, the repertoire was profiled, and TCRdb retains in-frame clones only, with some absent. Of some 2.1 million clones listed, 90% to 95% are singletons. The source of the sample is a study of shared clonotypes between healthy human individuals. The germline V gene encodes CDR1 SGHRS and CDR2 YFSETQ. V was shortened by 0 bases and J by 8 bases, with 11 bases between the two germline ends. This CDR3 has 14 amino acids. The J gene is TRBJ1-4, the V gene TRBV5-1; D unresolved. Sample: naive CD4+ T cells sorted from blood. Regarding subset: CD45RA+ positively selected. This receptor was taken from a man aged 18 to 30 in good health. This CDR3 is CASSLGTLGEKLFF. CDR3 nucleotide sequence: TGCGCCAGCAGCTTGGGAACTCTAGGGGAAAAACTGTTTTTT.